This note documents a single TCR beta chain sequence. Its antigen specificity is not known. No quality values exist for individual bases; no much larger clone is one base distant. Unmatched junction bases come to 16, with V trimmed by 2 bases and J by 8 bases. Via the germline V gene, CDR1 is MGHRA and CDR2 YSYEKL. Inclusive of the bounding cysteine and phenylalanine, the CDR3 is 18 residues long. Of the read, only the CDR3 DNA is kept; its 54 bases are in frame from base 1. The data were taken from a study of T cell repertoires in cytomegalovirus infection (dated by TCRdb to about 2019). In the study overall: The peptide stimulations were aimed at well-studied HLA-B-restricted epitopes as well as recently identified HLA-C-restricted CMV epitopes, whose presentation resists viral immunomodulation. Donor HLA type was relevant to the analysis, as public TCR beta signatures indicated carriage of CMV infection together with the matching HLA type.

The sample was run on an Illumina HiSeq 1500. The public reads were run again by TCRdb, first through fastp at Q25 and then through MiXCR, and only productive beta chains were kept. Rows merge per CDR3 protein into single entries with the most common DNA and genes. The sample includes 310,000 or so distinct CDR3 sequences, with roughly 25% observed a single time. The ten biggest clones cover about 14% of the sample. What the study reported, not specific to this receptor: The ex vivo response was dominated by HLA-C-restricted CMV-specific TCR beta clonotypes, and the single most frequent clonotype in two of eight donors was supplied by these HLA-C-restricted clonotypes. In both this cohort and an independent roughly 330-donor cohort, the cumulative frequency of public TCR beta family members distinguished carriers of CMV infection plus the relevant HLA type.

Per the publication, the treatment or condition label means: in vitro stimulation with specific CMV peptide epitopes to enrich CMV-specific T cells. This TCR was sampled from a human donor in good health (CMV status not recorded). Some clones in this sample may be carry-over from other donors' samples. The material was cultured PBMCs, obtained from culture after CMV antigen stimulation. The chain couples TRBV4-1 to TRBJ2-3; 10 nucleotides in the junction match TRBD2. Here is the DNA: TGCGCCAGCAGCCAACCAGCGGGGAGCGGGAGGGCCAGGCGTACGCAGTATTTT. Translated, this gives CASSQPAGSGRARRTQYF.